This TCR beta chain was sequenced in a study of blood T cell repertoires in COVID-19. Individuals aged about 18 to 100 years were recruited from about two dozen US areas. Participants reported their clinical history, and cohort assignment relied on those reports. Sequencing used immunoSEQ multiplex PCR; TCRdb keeps in-frame clones, though not all of them. The sample has fewer than 200,000 clones; over 70% are singletons. Germline CDR1 reads SGHNT; CDR2 reads YENEEA. Trimming pared 5 bases from V and 1 base from J, leaving 12 bases between. The CDR3 has 15 residues. Sequenced material: PBMCs or T cells enriched from blood (not recorded which). This chain links TRBV11-3 with TRBJ1-3; D is perhaps TRBD1 (5 bases). This receptor was obtained from a woman aged 45-60 years in a cohort exposed to, infected with or recovered from COVID-19 (not recorded which). CDR3 in amino acids: CASSPGGSSGNTIYF. DNA for the CDR3: TGTGCCAGCAGCCCCGGGGGATCTTCTGGAAACACCATATATTTT.